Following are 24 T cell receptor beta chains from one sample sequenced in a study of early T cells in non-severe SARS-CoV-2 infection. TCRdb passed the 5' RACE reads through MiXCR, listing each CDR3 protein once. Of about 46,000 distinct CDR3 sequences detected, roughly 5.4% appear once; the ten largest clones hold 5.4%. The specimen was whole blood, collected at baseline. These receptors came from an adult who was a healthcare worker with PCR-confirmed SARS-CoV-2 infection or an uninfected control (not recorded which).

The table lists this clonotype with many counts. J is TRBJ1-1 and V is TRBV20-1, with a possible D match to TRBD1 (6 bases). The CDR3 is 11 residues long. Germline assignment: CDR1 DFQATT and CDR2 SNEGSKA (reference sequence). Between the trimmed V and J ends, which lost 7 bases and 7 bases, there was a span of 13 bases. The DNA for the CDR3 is TGCAGTGTTCCAGGGGCAGTTGAAGCTTTCTTT. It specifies CSVPGAVEAFF.

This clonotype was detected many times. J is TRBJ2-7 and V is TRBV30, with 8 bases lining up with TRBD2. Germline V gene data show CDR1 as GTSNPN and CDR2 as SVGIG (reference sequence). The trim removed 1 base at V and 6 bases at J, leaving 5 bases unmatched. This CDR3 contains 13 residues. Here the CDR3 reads CAWSASGSGEQYF. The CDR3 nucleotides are TGTGCCTGGAGTGCCAGCGGGAGTGGCGAGCAGTACTTC.

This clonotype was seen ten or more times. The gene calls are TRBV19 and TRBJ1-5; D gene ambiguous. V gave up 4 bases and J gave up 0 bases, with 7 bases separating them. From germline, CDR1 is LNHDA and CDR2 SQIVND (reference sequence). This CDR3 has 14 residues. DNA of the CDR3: TGTGCCAGTAGTACAATGGGTAGCAATCAGCCCCAGCATTTT. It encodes CASSTMGSNQPQHF. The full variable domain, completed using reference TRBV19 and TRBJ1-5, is DGGITQSPKYLFRKEGQNVTLSCEQNLNHDAMYWYRQDPGQGLRLIYYSQIVNDFQKGDIAEGYSVSREKKESFPLTVTSAQKNPTAFYLCASSTMGSNQPQHFGDGTRLSIL.

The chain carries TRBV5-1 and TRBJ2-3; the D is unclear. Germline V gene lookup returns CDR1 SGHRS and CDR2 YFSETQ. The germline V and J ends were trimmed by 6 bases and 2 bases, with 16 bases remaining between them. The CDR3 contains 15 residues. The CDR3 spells CASKVLQSVTDTQYF. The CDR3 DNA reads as TGCGCCAGCAAGGTCCTCCAGTCGGTCACAGATACGCAGTATTTT.

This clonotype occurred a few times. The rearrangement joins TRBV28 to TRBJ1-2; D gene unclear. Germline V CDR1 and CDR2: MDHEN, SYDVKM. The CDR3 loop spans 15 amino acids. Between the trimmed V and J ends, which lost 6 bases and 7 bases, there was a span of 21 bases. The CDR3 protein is CASSPYTGSGSGYTF. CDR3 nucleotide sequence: TGTGCCAGCAGCCCATATACGGGGTCCGGGAGTGGCTACACCTTC.

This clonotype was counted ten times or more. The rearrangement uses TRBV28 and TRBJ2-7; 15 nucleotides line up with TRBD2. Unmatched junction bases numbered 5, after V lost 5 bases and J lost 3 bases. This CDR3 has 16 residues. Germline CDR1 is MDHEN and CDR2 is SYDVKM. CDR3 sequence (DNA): TGTGCCAGCAGTGTAGGACTAGCGGGGGGGCACTACGAGCAGTACTTC. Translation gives CASSVGLAGGHYEQYF. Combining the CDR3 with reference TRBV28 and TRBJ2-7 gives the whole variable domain DVKVTQSSRYLVKRTGEKVFLECVQDMDHENMFWYRQDPGLGLRLIYFSYDVKMKEKGDIPEGYSVSREKKERFSLILESASTNQTSMYLCASSVGLAGGHYEQYFGPGTRLTVT.

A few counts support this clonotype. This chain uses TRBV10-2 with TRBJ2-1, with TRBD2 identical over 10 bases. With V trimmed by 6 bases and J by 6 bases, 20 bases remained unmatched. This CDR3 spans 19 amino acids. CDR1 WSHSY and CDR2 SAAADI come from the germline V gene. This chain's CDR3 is CASRRGGAGGGFLSNEQFF. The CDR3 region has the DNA TGCGCCAGCAGACGGGGAGGAGCGGGAGGGGGTTTTTTGTCCAATGAGCAGTTCTTC.

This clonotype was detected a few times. The CDR3 protein is CASTVSSSYNEQFF. The CDR3, as DNA: TGTGCCAGCACCGTCTCCAGCTCCTACAATGAGCAGTTCTTC. The chain joins TRBV28 to TRBJ2-1, with unresolved D. The CDR3 runs 14 residues. Germline V CDR1 and CDR2: MDHEN, SYDVKM. Deletions cut 7 bases from V and 0 bases from J, with 10 bases between.

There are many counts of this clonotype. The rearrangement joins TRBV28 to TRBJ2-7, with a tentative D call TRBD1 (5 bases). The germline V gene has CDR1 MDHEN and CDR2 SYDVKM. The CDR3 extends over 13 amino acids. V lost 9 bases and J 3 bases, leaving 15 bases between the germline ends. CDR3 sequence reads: CASLGVLYYEQYF. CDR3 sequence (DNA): TGTGCCAGTCTAGGGGTCTTATACTACGAGCAGTACTTC.

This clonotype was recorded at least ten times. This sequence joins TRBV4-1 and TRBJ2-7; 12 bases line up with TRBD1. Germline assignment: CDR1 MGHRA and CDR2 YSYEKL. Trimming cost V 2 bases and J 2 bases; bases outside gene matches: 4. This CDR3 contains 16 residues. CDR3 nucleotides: TGCGCCAGCAGCCAACCCGGGACAGGGGGCACCTACGAGCAGTACTTC. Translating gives CASSQPGTGGTYEQYF.

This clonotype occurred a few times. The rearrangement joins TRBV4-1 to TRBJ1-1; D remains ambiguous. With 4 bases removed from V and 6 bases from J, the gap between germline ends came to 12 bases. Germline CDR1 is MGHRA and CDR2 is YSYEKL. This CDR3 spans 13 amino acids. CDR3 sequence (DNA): TGCGCCAGCAGCCCCCGTTCTACGGCTGAAGCTTTCTTT. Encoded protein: CASSPRSTAEAFF.

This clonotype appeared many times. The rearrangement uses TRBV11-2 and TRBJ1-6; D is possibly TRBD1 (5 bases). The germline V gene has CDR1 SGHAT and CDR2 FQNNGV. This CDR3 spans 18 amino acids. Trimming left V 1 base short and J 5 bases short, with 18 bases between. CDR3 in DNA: TGTGCCAGCAGCTTAGGTCAGCTCCGGGACGGCGATAATTCACCCCTCCACTTT. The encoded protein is CASSLGQLRDGDNSPLHF. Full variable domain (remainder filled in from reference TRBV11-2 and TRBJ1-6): EAGVAQSPRYKIIEKRQSVAFWCNPISGHATLYWYQQILGQGPKLLIQFQNNGVVDDSQLPKDRFSAERLKGVDSTLKIQPAKLEDSAVYLCASSLGQLRDGDNSPLHFGNGTRLTVT.

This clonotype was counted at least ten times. DNA of the CDR3: TGCGCCAGCAGTCCGGACAGTTACAATGAGCAGTTCTTC. This gives the protein CASSPDSYNEQFF. The chain has TRBV10-2 and TRBJ2-1, with D perhaps matching TRBD1 (6 bases). Deletions cut 5 bases from V and 4 bases from J, with 9 bases between. CDR1 and CDR2 from the germline V gene are WSHSY and SAAADI. CDR3 length: 13 amino acids.

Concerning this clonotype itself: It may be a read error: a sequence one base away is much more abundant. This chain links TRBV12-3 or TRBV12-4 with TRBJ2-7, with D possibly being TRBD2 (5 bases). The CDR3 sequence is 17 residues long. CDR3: CASSPGSRKRPTYEQHF. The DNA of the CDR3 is TGTGCCAGCAGTCCGGGGAGTAGAAAGCGTCCGACCTACGAGCAGCACTTC.

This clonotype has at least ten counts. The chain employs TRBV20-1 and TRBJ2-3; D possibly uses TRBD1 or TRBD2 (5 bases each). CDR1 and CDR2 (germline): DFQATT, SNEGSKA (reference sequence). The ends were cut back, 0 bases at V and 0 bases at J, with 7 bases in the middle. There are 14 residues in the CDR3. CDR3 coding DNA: TGCAGTGCTAGAGACCGGGACAGCACAGATACGCAGTATTTT. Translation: CSARDRDSTDTQYF.

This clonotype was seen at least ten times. Here the CDR3 reads CASSQKQGYTEAFF. The CDR3 DNA sequence: TGTGCCAGCAGCCAAAAACAGGGCTACACTGAAGCTTTCTTT. The J gene is TRBJ1-1, the V gene TRBV5-6; perhaps TRBD1 as D (6 bases). From germline, CDR1 is SGHDT and CDR2 YYEEEE. V dropped 4 bases and J dropped 3 bases, with 13 bases sitting between them. The CDR3 runs 14 residues.

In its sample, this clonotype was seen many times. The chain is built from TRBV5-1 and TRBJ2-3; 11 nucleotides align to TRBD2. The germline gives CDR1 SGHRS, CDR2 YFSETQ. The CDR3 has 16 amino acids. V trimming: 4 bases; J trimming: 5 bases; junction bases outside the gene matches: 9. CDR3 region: CASSPELAGARDTQYF. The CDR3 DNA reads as TGCGCCAGCAGCCCAGAACTAGCGGGAGCTAGAGATACGCAGTATTTT.

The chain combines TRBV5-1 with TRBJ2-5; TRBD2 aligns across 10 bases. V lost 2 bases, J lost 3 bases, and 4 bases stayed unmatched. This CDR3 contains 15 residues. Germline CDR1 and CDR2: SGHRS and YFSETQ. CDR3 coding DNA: TGCGCCAGCAGCTTTTCTCTAGCGGGAGAAGAGACCCAGTACTTC. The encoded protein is CASSFSLAGEETQYF.

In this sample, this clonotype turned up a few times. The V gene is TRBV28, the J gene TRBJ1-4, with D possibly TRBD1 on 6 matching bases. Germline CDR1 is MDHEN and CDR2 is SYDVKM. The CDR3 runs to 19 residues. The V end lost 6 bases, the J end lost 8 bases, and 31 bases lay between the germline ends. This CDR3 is CASSPHPTGTVPTGEKLFF. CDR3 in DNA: TGTGCCAGCAGCCCTCACCCGACAGGAACGGTCCCCACCGGCGAAAAACTGTTTTTT.

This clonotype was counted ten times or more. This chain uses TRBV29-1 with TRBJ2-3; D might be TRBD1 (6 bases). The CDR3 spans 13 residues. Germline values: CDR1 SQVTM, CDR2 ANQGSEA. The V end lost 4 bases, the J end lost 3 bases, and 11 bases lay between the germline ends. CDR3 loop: CSVVGGLTDTQYF. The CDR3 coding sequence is TGCAGCGTTGTAGGGGGTTTAACAGATACGCAGTATTTT.

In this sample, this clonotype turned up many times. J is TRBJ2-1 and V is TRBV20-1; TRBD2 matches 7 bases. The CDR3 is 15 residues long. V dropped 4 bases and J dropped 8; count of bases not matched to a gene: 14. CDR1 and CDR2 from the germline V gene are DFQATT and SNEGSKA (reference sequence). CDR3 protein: CSATRGREFWDEQFF. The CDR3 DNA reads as TGCAGTGCTACGCGAGGGCGGGAGTTTTGGGATGAGCAGTTCTTC.

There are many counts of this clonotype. This CDR3 is CASSSYRTAISYEQYF. The CDR3 coding sequence is TGTGCCAGCAGTTCCTATCGGACGGCCATCTCCTACGAGCAGTACTTC. This sequence joins TRBV5-6 and TRBJ2-7; D gene ambiguous. V lost 5 bases and J 0 bases, leaving 18 bases between the germline ends. The CDR3 length is 16 residues. In germline, CDR1 is SGHDT, CDR2 YYEEEE.

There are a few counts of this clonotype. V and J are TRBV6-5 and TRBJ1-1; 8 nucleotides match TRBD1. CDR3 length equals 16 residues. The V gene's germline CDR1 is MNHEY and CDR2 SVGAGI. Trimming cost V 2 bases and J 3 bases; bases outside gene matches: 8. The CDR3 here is CASSYVQGALDTEAFF. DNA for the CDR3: TGTGCCAGCAGTTACGTCCAGGGGGCATTGGACACTGAAGCTTTCTTT.

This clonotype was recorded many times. The CDR3 nucleotides read TGTGCCAGCAGTTACGTCCCAGCTAGCGGGACCCAAGAGACCCAGTACTTC. It is translated as CASSYVPASGTQETQYF. The chain joins TRBV6-2 or TRBV6-3 to TRBJ2-5; 9 positions agree with TRBD2. After removal of 2 bases from V and 1 base from J, the junction contained 8 bases not matched to a gene. The CDR3 is 17 residues long. CDR1 and CDR2 (germline): MNHEY, SVGEGT.